These T cell receptor beta chains were read from a single sample in a study of T-cell memory formation after mild COVID-19. TCRdb processed the 5' RACE reads anew with MiXCR; each CDR3 protein has one entry. This table holds approximately 580,000 distinct CDR3 sequences, around 21% found once. Sequencing was done on a sample of PBMCs or a T cell subset sorted from them (not recorded which). The receptors were gathered from an adult woman who had mild COVID-19 (a few samples of this study predate the infection). Cell type and time point are not known. CDR3s include the opening cysteine and the closing phenylalanine or tryptophan. The order of the fields is D gene, clone size, V gene, J gene, CDR3 DNA, CDR3 protein. A D gene is named only where the DNA matches it firmly. The size field is filled for only some rows; it gives once, few, many or a size class.

>TRBD2|few|TRBV29-1|TRBJ2-2
TGCAGCGTTAGGGAAGCGGGAGTAAACACCGGGGAGCTGTTTTTT
CSVREAGVNTGELFF
>.|few|TRBV20-1|TRBJ1-5
TGCAGTGCTAGAGCAAAGTCAGGGGCGACTGGCAATCAGCCCCAGCATTTT
CSARAKSGATGNQPQHF
>TRBD2|.|TRBV7-2|TRBJ2-1
TGTGCCAGCAGCTTAGCACTAGCGGGAGGATCAGGCAATGAGCAGTTCTTC
CASSLALAGGSGNEQFF
>.|many|TRBV5-5|TRBJ2-1
TGTGCCAGCAGCTCGCGGGGCCGGTACCTGAACAATGAGCAGTTCTTC
CASSSRGRYLNNEQFF
>.|many|TRBV27|TRBJ2-7
TGTGCCAGCACCCCCCTAGCCTCCCAGGGCACCTACGAGCAGTACTTC
CASTPLASQGTYEQYF
>.|few|TRBV6-5|TRBJ2-5
TGTGCCAGCAGGCGAACTTTTATGGGACAAGAGACCCAGTACTTC
CASRRTFMGQETQYF
>.|.|TRBV19|TRBJ1-3
.
CASTSGQGHSSGNTIYF
>TRBD1|.|TRBV5-6|TRBJ2-7
TGTGCCAGCAGCTTGCAAGAGGGGGCTTTCGACTACGAGCAGTACTTC
CASSLQEGAFDYEQYF
>TRBD1|.|TRBV29-1|TRBJ1-1
TGCAGCGTGGGACAGATCACTGAAGCTTTCTTT
CSVGQITEAFF
>TRBD1|few|TRBV12-3/TRBV12-4|TRBJ1-1
TGTGCCAGCAGTTTCCCCGCAGGACAGGGTAACACTGAAGCTTTCTTT
CASSFPAGQGNTEAFF
>.|.|TRBV12-3/TRBV12-4|TRBJ2-3
TGTGCCAGCAGTTTATTCCCTGTAACAGATACGCAGTATTTT
CASSLFPVTDTQYF
>.|few|TRBV5-1|TRBJ2-7
TGCGCCAGCAGCTTGGGGCAGGGTTACCACGAGCAGTACTTC
CASSLGQGYHEQYF
>.|few|TRBV7-3|TRBJ2-1
TGTGCCAGCAGCCGGGGAGGTTCGGGGAATGAGCAGTTCTTC
CASSRGGSGNEQFF
>.|few|TRBV12-3/TRBV12-4|TRBJ1-1
TGTGCCAGCAGTTTAACCCGCTGGGGTGACACTGAAGCTTTCTTT
CASSLTRWGDTEAFF
>.|.|TRBV6-6|TRBJ1-1
TGTGCCAGCAGTTACTCTGGGGGTGGGGATGAAGCTTTCTTT
CASSYSGGGDEAFF
>TRBD2|few|TRBV6-2/TRBV6-3|TRBJ2-2
TGTGCCAGCAGTTACCTACTAGCGGGAGTTGGCGGGGAGCTGTTTTTT
CASSYLLAGVGGELFF
>.|.|TRBV6-5|TRBJ2-7
TGTGCCAGCGGCCTTAGGCTCGGCAGGGTGGGCGAGCAGTACTTC
CASGLRLGRVGEQYF
>TRBD2|many|TRBV7-9|TRBJ2-1
TGTGCCAGCAGCTTAGGGGGACTAACCTACAATGAGCAGTTCTTC
CASSLGGLTYNEQFF
>.|few|TRBV7-2|TRBJ2-7
TGTGCCAGCAGCTTAGTGGCGGGAGGGACAGGAAACGAGCAGTACTTC
CASSLVAGGTGNEQYF
>.|few|TRBV4-3|TRBJ2-1
TGCGCCAGCAGCCAATTACAGGGTTACAATGAGCAGTTCTTC
CASSQLQGYNEQFF
>TRBD1|few|TRBV7-9|TRBJ2-1
TGTGCCAGCAGCTTCACATTCGGGCAGGGGGTAAATGAGCAGTTCTTC
CASSFTFGQGVNEQFF
>.|few|TRBV11-2|TRBJ2-7
TGTGCCAGCAGCGCCATGGGCTTACGGGAGCCTTACGAGCAGTACTTC
CASSAMGLREPYEQYF
>TRBD2|few|TRBV20-1|TRBJ2-3
TGCAGTGCTAGAGATGTGATTGTAAAGCGGGGGTACGGTACGCAGTATTTT
CSARDVIVKRGYGTQYF
>.|few|TRBV5-4|TRBJ1-2
TGTGCCAGCAGCTTAAAGGTGATCCGAGGCTATGGCTACACCTTC
CASSLKVIRGYGYTF
>TRBD2|.|TRBV27|TRBJ2-7
TGTGCCAGCAGTTTATGGGCTAGCGGGGAAGCGGATCAGTACTTC
CASSLWASGEADQYF
>.|.|TRBV10-3|TRBJ2-4
TGTGCCATCAGTGCAGTGGGCGTGGACATTCAGTACTTC
CAISAVGVDIQYF
>.|.|TRBV12-3/TRBV12-4|TRBJ2-1
TGTGCCAGCAGTGAACAGGGCGAGGAGCAGTTCTTC
CASSEQGEEQFF
>.|few|TRBV5-6|TRBJ2-6
TGTGCCAGCAGCTCGTCGGCTGGGGCCAACGTCCTGACTTTC
CASSSSAGANVLTF
>.|.|TRBV7-8|TRBJ2-7
TGTGCCAGCTCCCCCGAGGCCAGGGCCTACGAGCAGTACTTC
CASSPEARAYEQYF
>.|few|TRBV24-1|TRBJ2-7
TGTGCCACCAGTGATACCTCGGGTCGGGGGACCTACGAGCAGTACTTC
CATSDTSGRGTYEQYF
>.|.|TRBV12-3/TRBV12-4|TRBJ2-3
TGTGCCAGCAGATTCCGGGGCACCACAGATACGCAGTATTTT
CASRFRGTTDTQYF
>TRBD2|.|TRBV6-6|TRBJ2-2
TGTGCCAGCAGCCACGGAGGACTAGCGGGAGGGACCGGGGAGCTGTTTTTT
CASSHGGLAGGTGELFF
>TRBD2|many|TRBV12-3/TRBV12-4|TRBJ2-7
TGTGCCAGCAGTTTAGGACTAGCGGGAGGCTACGAGCAGTACTTC
CASSLGLAGGYEQYF
>.|.|TRBV5-1|TRBJ1-3
TGCGCCAGCAGCCACCTGTCGGGAGCCTCTGGAAACACCATATATTTT
CASSHLSGASGNTIYF
>.|.|TRBV9|TRBJ1-1
TGTGCCAGCAGCGTAGCGGGCTTCTCTGGAGCTGAAGCTTTCTTT
CASSVAGFSGAEAFF
>.|.|TRBV20-1|TRBJ1-1
TGCAGTGCTAGAGGCCGGACGGCGTCTGAAGCTTTCTTT
CSARGRTASEAFF
>.|.|TRBV3-1|TRBJ2-4
TGTGCCAGCAGCCAAGGAGTCGGTGAAAACATTCAGTACTTC
CASSQGVGENIQYF
>.|.|TRBV6-1|TRBJ2-2
TGTGCCAGCAGTGAAATAGGAGACACCGGGGAGCTGTTTTTT
CASSEIGDTGELFF
>.|.|TRBV4-1|TRBJ1-3
TGCGCCAGCAGCCAAGGGGCAGGGAGCTCTGGAAACACCATATATTTT
CASSQGAGSSGNTIYF
>TRBD1|few|TRBV20-1|TRBJ2-7
TGCAGTGCGAGAAGACAGGGGGCTGGATACGAGCAGTACTTC
CSARRQGAGYEQYF
>.|few|TRBV7-9|TRBJ2-3
TGTGCCAGCAGCTTTTCGACCGCTGATACGCAGTATTTT
CASSFSTADTQYF
>TRBD2|once|TRBV3-1|TRBJ2-3
TGTGCCAGCAGCCAAGTCGGGGGGGCCGTAGATACGCAGTATTTT
CASSQVGGAVDTQYF
>TRBD1|few|TRBV3-1|TRBJ2-3
TGTGCCAGCAGCTCAAGGGGACAGATCTCCACAGATACGCAGTATTTT
CASSSRGQISTDTQYF
>TRBD2|.|TRBV5-1|TRBJ2-3
TGCGCCAGCAGCTGGAATGTAAGGGCGGGGGGCAAAGATACGCAGTATTTT
CASSWNVRAGGKDTQYF
>.|many|TRBV3-1|TRBJ1-5
TGTGCCAGCAGCCAGGACCTTGGGGGCAATCAGCCCCAGCATTTT
CASSQDLGGNQPQHF
>.|many|TRBV11-2|TRBJ2-5
TGTGCCAGCAGCTTAGTGGGCGGCGAAGAGACCCAGTACTTC
CASSLVGGEETQYF
>.|.|TRBV24-1|TRBJ2-2
TGTGCCATCCAGCAGCCGAACACCGGGGAGCTGTTTTTT
CAIQQPNTGELFF
>.|.|TRBV11-3|TRBJ2-5
TGTGCCAGCAGCTTAAACGTAGCGTATGGAGAGACCCAGTACTTC
CASSLNVAYGETQYF
>.|.|TRBV12-3/TRBV12-4|TRBJ2-2
TGTGCCAGCAGTTTATCCGCGGGCGCCGGGGAGCTGTTTTTT
CASSLSAGAGELFF
>TRBD1|.|TRBV27|TRBJ2-7
TGTGCCAGCAGTTTAGGCCCGACAGGGACCGAGCAGTACTTC
CASSLGPTGTEQYF
>.|.|TRBV12-3/TRBV12-4|TRBJ2-1
TGTGCCAGCAGTGTTTGGACAGGGAATCGTTTGCGGGCGGGAGGGCCTCAGAAAAATGAGCAGTTCTTC
CASSVWTGNRLRAGGPQKNEQFF
>.|.|TRBV24-1|TRBJ2-3
TGTGCCACCAGTGATGATTACCAGGGTTCCACCCAGTATTTT
CATSDDYQGSTQYF
>TRBD1|.|TRBV7-3|TRBJ1-2
TGTGCCAGCAGCTCCGGGTCAACGACAGGGTACGGTGGCTACACCTTC
CASSSGSTTGYGGYTF
>TRBD2|.|TRBV30|TRBJ2-7
TGTGCCTGGAGGACTAGCGGGGGATTCTACGAGCAGTACTTC
CAWRTSGGFYEQYF
>.|once|TRBV5-4|TRBJ2-3
TGTGCCAGCAGAATTCAGGGGGGTACAGATACGCAGTATTTT
CASRIQGGTDTQYF
>.|.|TRBV5-1|TRBJ1-1
TGCGCCAGCAGCACGGACTTTAGTGTCGACACTGAAGCTTTCTTT
CASSTDFSVDTEAFF
>.|.|TRBV4-1|TRBJ1-1
TGCGCCAGCAGCCCAGACCAGGGAAACACTGAAGCTTTCTTT
CASSPDQGNTEAFF